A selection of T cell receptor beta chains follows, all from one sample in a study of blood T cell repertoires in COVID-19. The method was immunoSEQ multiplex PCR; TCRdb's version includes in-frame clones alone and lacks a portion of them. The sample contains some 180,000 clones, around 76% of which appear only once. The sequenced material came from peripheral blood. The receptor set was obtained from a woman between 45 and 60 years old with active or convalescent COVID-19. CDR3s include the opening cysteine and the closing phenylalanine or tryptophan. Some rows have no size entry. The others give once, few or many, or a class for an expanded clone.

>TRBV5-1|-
CASSPGQPYNEQFF
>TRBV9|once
CARPTGTSGRYNEQFF
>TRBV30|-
CAARVAGRGTEAFF
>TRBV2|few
CATKPASGSYNEQFF
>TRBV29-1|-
CSADRGTGNYGYTF
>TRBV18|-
CASSPAAVSYNEQFF
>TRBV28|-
CASSFPRGSGRADTQYF
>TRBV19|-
CSRQQDTF
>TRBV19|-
CASSIAWTGGPRQETQYF
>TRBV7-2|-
CASSLASLYEQFF
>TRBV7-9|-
CASAVKGNYGYTF
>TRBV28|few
CASTETPSNYGYTF
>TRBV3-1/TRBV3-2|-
CASSQGAGHNTIYF
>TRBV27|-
CASSPRGLARRQETQYF
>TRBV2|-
CASSIPGNQPQHF
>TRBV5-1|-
CASSWDTGTEAFF
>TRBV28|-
CASSWQYQETQYF
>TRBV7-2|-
CASSGGTSVYQETQYF
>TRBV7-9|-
CASSSMDRNQPQHF
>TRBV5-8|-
CASSFFQAFGNQPQHF
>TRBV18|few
CASSPSRGSGDTQYF
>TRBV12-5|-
CASAAFGQNTEAFF
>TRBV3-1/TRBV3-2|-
CASSAGTGNANYGYTF
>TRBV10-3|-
CAITAASTDTQYF
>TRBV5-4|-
CASSAGGTLSYEQYF
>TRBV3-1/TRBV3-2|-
CASSQGMGTSGMIVREQYF
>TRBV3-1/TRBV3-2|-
CASSTQGNTEAFF
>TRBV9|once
CASSGKGEFRTEAFF
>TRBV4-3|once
CASSQGYTLSYGYTF
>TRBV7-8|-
CASSSGTGYSNQPQHF
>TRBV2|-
CASSPGLAGAGETQYF
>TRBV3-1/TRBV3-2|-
CASSQDHRGPSYNEQFF
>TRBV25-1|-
CASSEEDAEAFF
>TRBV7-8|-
CASSLLQANQPQHF
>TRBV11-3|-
CASSLGGSYQETQYF
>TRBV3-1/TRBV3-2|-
CASQTSGSFQETQYF
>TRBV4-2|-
CASSQEASGGLGGYTF
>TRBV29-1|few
CSGEDRNTEAFF
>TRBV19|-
CASSLAGGYNEQFF
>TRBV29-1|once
CSVPQGAGEETQYF
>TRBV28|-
CASSLGQGEGYTF
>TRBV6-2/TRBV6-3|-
CASSRIYLDSPQHF
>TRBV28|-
CASSDLQGGDTEAFF
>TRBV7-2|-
CASSLGPGSYEQYF
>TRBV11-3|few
CASSHRGGDTEAFF
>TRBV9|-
CASSVPRSFLLNTIYF
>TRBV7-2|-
CASSPRHRADTEAFF
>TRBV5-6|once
CASSLGSEKLFF
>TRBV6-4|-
CASPEKGATEAFF
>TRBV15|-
CATSRGPGQGQETQYF
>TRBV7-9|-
CASSIQGLAGPTGELFF
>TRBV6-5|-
CASRPARVVFEKLFF